This is a list of T cell receptor beta chains from one sample in a study of blood T cell repertoires in COVID-19. Some clones are missing from TCRdb's copy, which holds only in-frame ones; the method was immunoSEQ multiplex PCR. The repertoire consists of 400,000 to 550,000 clones, with 70% to 90% occurring once and the leading ten covering approximately 2%. The specimen sequenced was PBMCs or T cells enriched from blood (not recorded which). All receptors come from a woman aged 18-29 years with acute COVID-19. Both conserved end residues are part of each CDR3. A D gene is named only where the DNA matches it firmly. Where a row states a size, it is once, few, many or the class of an expanded clone; other rows omit it.

j_call v_call clone_size d_call cdr3_nt cdr3_aa
TRBJ2-1 TRBV12-3/TRBV12-4 NA NA TGTGCCAGCAGTACAGACAGACGAAATGAGCAGTTCTTC CASSTDRRNEQFF
TRBJ1-6 TRBV7-6 NA NA TGTGCCAGCAGCTTATACCCACGGAAAACAGGGAGTGGTAATTCACCCCTCCACTTT CASSLYPRKTGSGNSPLHF
TRBJ2-7 TRBV18 NA NA TGTGCCAGCTCACCGACTTGGGAGGCCTACGAGCAGTACTTC CASSPTWEAYEQYF
TRBJ1-1 TRBV24-1 NA NA TGTGCCACCAGCCCGGGTGGATCCAACACTGAAGCTTTCTTT CATSPGGSNTEAFF
TRBJ2-7 TRBV5-5 NA TRBD2 TGTGCCAGCAGCCACTCCGGGACTATGAGCTCCTACGAGCAGTACTTC CASSHSGTMSSYEQYF
TRBJ2-7 TRBV13 NA NA TGTGCCAGCAGCTTAGCTCTAGCAAAGTCCTACGAGCAGTACTTC CASSLALAKSYEQYF
TRBJ1-4 TRBV2 NA NA TGTGCCAGCCGGGTAGGCACTAATGAAAAACTGTTTTTT CASRVGTNEKLFF
TRBJ1-1 TRBV20-1 NA NA TGCAGTGCTAGTCAGGGCCTAAGGAACACTGAAGCTTTCTTT CSASQGLRNTEAFF
TRBJ2-1 TRBV5-4 NA TRBD2 TGTGCCAGCAGCTTGGCCACGGACGGGAGGGGGTTCTTC CASSLATDGRGFF
TRBJ2-2 TRBV2 NA NA TGTGCCAGCACCCAAGGACAGCTGAACACCGGGGAGCTGTTTTTT CASTQGQLNTGELFF
TRBJ1-3 TRBV7-8 NA NA TGTGCCAGCAGCTCCCCGGGAACTGGAAACACCATATATTTT CASSSPGTGNTIYF
TRBJ2-7 TRBV6-1 few NA TGTGCCAGCAGTGAGCAACAGGGCTACGAGCAGTACTTC CASSEQQGYEQYF
TRBJ2-2 TRBV10-1 NA NA TGCGCCAGCAGCTCGCCGGGACTGGGCGCCGTCGGGGAGCTGTTTTTT CASSSPGLGAVGELFF
TRBJ2-5 TRBV7-9 NA TRBD1 TGTGCCAGCAGCCTCCGGACAGGGGGCCAGGAGACCCAGTACTTC CASSLRTGGQETQYF
TRBJ2-7 TRBV11-2 few NA TGTGCCAGCAGCTTAGGACTACCTAACTACGAGCAGTACTTC CASSLGLPNYEQYF
TRBJ2-5 TRBV5-4 once TRBD1 TGTGCCAGCAGCAGGGACAGGGGATCCGAGACCCAGTACTTC CASSRDRGSETQYF
TRBJ2-2 TRBV28 NA TRBD2 TGTGCCAGCAGTTTCGCTAGCGGGGGCGCGAACACCGGGGAGCTGTTTTTT CASSFASGGANTGELFF
TRBJ2-3 TRBV27 NA TRBD2 TGTGCCAGCAGTTCGGGACTAGCGGGGGCAGATACGCAGTATTTT CASSSGLAGADTQYF
TRBJ1-5 TRBV6-5 few NA TGTGCCGTCGTCAACGGTGGCGAGGGTCAGCCCCAGCATTTT CAVVNGGEGQPQHF
TRBJ1-2 TRBV28 NA TRBD1 TGTGCCAGCAGTTTGGGGGGACAGGGGCGCGGCTACACCTTC CASSLGGQGRGYTF
TRBJ1-3 TRBV18 NA NA TGTGCCAGCTCACCTCGCAGGGGACGCATTGGAAACACCATATATTTT CASSPRRGRIGNTIYF
TRBJ2-2 TRBV24-1 NA TRBD2 TGTGCCACCAGTGGGACCAAACTAGCGGGAGATTATGGGGAGCTGTTTTTT CATSGTKLAGDYGELFF
TRBJ2-7 TRBV11-2 NA TRBD2 TGTGCCAGCAGCCACCAGCGGGAGGGAACCTACGAGCAGTACTTC CASSHQREGTYEQYF
TRBJ2-3 TRBV28 NA TRBD2 TGTGCCAGCAGCCGCAAGCGGGAAAGCACAGATACGCAGTATTTT CASSRKRESTDTQYF
TRBJ1-5 TRBV11-2 NA NA TGTGCCAGCAGCTTAGATAGTTTCAATCAGCCCCAGCATTTT CASSLDSFNQPQHF
TRBJ1-5 TRBV2 NA TRBD1 TGTGCCAGCAGAAGACAGGGCGAGGGTCAGCCCCAGCATTTT CASRRQGEGQPQHF
TRBJ1-2 TRBV3-1/TRBV3-2 NA TRBD1 TGTGCCAGCAGCCAAGAGACAGGGCGAGGGGGCTACACCTTC CASSQETGRGGYTF
TRBJ1-2 TRBV7-2 NA NA TGTGCCAGCAGCTTTAATTCTGGCTACACCTTC CASSFNSGYTF
TRBJ1-1 TRBV6-2/TRBV6-3 NA NA TGTGCCAGCAGTTACTCGCACGGGAGGACCATGAACACTGAAGCTTTCTTT CASSYSHGRTMNTEAFF
TRBJ1-2 TRBV27 few NA TGTGCCAGCAGTCAAGCGGGCTATGGCTACACCTTC CASSQAGYGYTF
TRBJ1-2 TRBV12-3/TRBV12-4 NA NA TGTGCCAGCAGTTTGGGAGACCATGGCTACACCTTC CASSLGDHGYTF
TRBJ2-1 TRBV4-2 NA NA TGTGCCAGCAGCCAGTCACATTTCTCCTACAATGAGCAGTTCTTC CASSQSHFSYNEQFF
TRBJ1-2 TRBV11-2 NA NA TGTGCCAGCAGCTTAGAGTTCGGGAGTACCTATGGCTACACCTTC CASSLEFGSTYGYTF
TRBJ1-1 TRBV27 NA NA TGTGCCAGCAGTTCCCGGAGAAACACTGAAGCTTTCTTT CASSSRRNTEAFF
TRBJ2-1 TRBV13 NA NA TGTGCCAGCAGCCCCCGTGGGGCAAACTACAATGAGCAGTTCTTC CASSPRGANYNEQFF
TRBJ2-7 TRBV7-6 NA TRBD1 TGTGCCAGCAGTTATCTCCCGGGACAGGGTCCTTACGAGCAGTACTTC CASSYLPGQGPYEQYF
TRBJ1-1 TRBV3-1/TRBV3-2 NA NA TGTGCCAGCAGCCACTCTCTTCAGATGAACACTGAAGCTTTCTTT CASSHSLQMNTEAFF
TRBJ1-3 TRBV4-1 NA NA TGCGCCAGCAGCCCTATGGACAGCTCTGGAAACACCATATATTTT CASSPMDSSGNTIYF
TRBJ2-7 TRBV11-3 NA TRBD2 TGTGCCAGCAGCTTAGATCCTAGCGGGATATCCTACGAGCAGTACTTC CASSLDPSGISYEQYF
TRBJ1-6 TRBV7-6 NA TRBD1 TGTGCCAGCAGCTTCGGGACAGGGGATAATTCACCCCTCCACTTT CASSFGTGDNSPLHF
TRBJ1-2 TRBV19 NA NA TGTGCCAGTAGTATAGGGCCGGGAACCGTCTATGGCTACACCTTC CASSIGPGTVYGYTF
TRBJ2-7 TRBV9 NA NA TGTGCCAGCAGCGGCCTAGCGAACTCCTACGAGCAGTACTTC CASSGLANSYEQYF
TRBJ2-7 TRBV7-2 NA NA TGTGCCAGCAGCTTAGCGGGGCCCTACTACGAGCAGTACTTC CASSLAGPYYEQYF
TRBJ1-6 TRBV28 NA NA TGTGCCAGCGGGCAGAGGGTTGCGAATTCACCCCTCCACTTT CASGQRVANSPLHF
TRBJ2-4 TRBV6-5 NA NA TGTGCCAGCAGTTACTCCGTTGGTCACAGGGTCATTCAGTACTTC CASSYSVGHRVIQYF
TRBJ2-3 TRBV7-9 NA NA TGTGCCAGCAGCCTCCGACAGAGCACAGATACGCAGTATTTT CASSLRQSTDTQYF
TRBJ2-7 TRBV28 NA TRBD2 TGTGCCAGCAGTCCCCTTGTGTTAACCGGGACTAGGGAGAATCTCGAGCAGTACTTC CASSPLVLTGTRENLEQYF
TRBJ2-3 TRBV10-3 NA TRBD1 TGTGCCATCCTGGGACAGGGGGTCACAGATACGCAGTATTTT CAILGQGVTDTQYF
TRBJ1-5 TRBV7-2 once TRBD1 TGTGCCAGCAGCCCCCAATTGACAGGGGTTCAGCCCCAGCATTTT CASSPQLTGVQPQHF
TRBJ1-1 TRBV7-2 NA NA TGTGCCAGCAGCCTCGGGACTTTCTCTGAAGCTTTCTTT CASSLGTFSEAFF
TRBJ2-3 TRBV5-4 NA TRBD1 TGTGCCAGCAGCAAGGATCGGGACAGTTACACAGATACGCAGTATTTT CASSKDRDSYTDTQYF